Each of the 14 T cell receptor beta chains below was sequenced from the same sample in a study of blood T cell repertoires in COVID-19. Here immunoSEQ multiplex PCR was the method, and the copy in TCRdb shows in-frame clones only, minus some. The sample yields around 250,000 clones, approximately 90% seen once. The source material was PBMCs or T cells enriched from blood (not recorded which). All receptors come from a man in his late teens or twenties who had recovered from COVID-19.

The chain employs TRBV9 and TRBJ2-5, with D tentatively TRBD2 (5 bases). CDR3 length equals 13 residues. The germline V gene encodes CDR1 SGDLS and CDR2 YYNGEE. The V gene lost 7 bases and the J gene lost 5 bases, with 15 bases spanning the gap. The CDR3 DNA reads as TGTGCCAGCGGGAGCGGAGCCCTTGAGACCCAGTACTTC. Encoded protein: CASGSGALETQYF. The full variable domain, in which reference TRBV9 and TRBJ2-5 provide the parts outside the CDR3, is DSGVTQTPKHLITATGQRVTLRCSPRSGDLSVYWYQQSLDQGLQFLIQYYNGEERAKGNILERFSAQQFPDLHSELNLSSLELGDSALYFCASGSGALETQYFGPGTRLLVL.

The chain recombines TRBV5-1 with TRBJ2-7, with D possibly being TRBD2 (6 bases). This CDR3 has 14 amino acids. V shed 4 bases and J shed 2 bases, with 13 bases lying between them. Germline V CDR1 and CDR2: SGHRS, YFSETQ. The CDR3 region is CASSTGDWAYEQYF. The CDR3 coding sequence is TGCGCCAGCAGCACTGGGGACTGGGCCTACGAGCAGTACTTC.

This chain connects TRBV7-2 to TRBJ2-2; 13 bases agree with TRBD2. CDR3 length: 16 amino acids. V trimming: 5 bases; J trimming: 7 bases; junction bases outside the gene matches: 7. The germline CDR1 and CDR2 sequences are SGHTA and FQGNSA. CDR3 sequence reads: CASSTLAGGPNGELFF. The CDR3 bases are TGTGCCAGCAGCACACTAGCGGGGGGGCCAAACGGGGAGCTGTTTTTT.

The gene calls are TRBV6-5 and TRBJ1-6; D not resolved. Per germline, CDR1 MNHEY and CDR2 SVGAGI. V was cut by 0 bases and J by 9 bases, with 9 bases left in between. The CDR3 is 14 amino acids. CDR3: CASSYSQKISPLHF. The CDR3 DNA reads TGTGCCAGCAGTTACTCGCAGAAGATTTCACCCCTCCACTTT.

CDR3 protein: CASNPGVGETQYF. Written as DNA, the CDR3 is TGTGCCAGCAACCCGGGGGTCGGTGAGACCCAGTACTTC. The genes are TRBV6-5 and TRBJ2-5; D might be TRBD2 (6 bases). Germline V gene lookup returns CDR1 MNHEY and CDR2 SVGAGI. The CDR3 contains 13 residues. Trimming removed 7 bases from V and 5 bases from J, with 14 bases in between.

The chain joins TRBV4-1 to TRBJ2-7, with D tentatively TRBD2 (5 bases). The germline V and J ends were trimmed by 0 bases and 0 bases, with 15 bases remaining between them. Per the germline V gene, CDR1 is MGHRA and CDR2 is YSYEKL. The CDR3 covers 17 residues. The CDR3 DNA reads TGCGCCAGCAGCCAAGAAGCGGCCAGGACGAGCTCCTACGAGCAGTACTTC. It encodes CASSQEAARTSSYEQYF.

The chain links TRBV6-6 to TRBJ1-1, with D tentatively TRBD1 (6 bases). CDR1 MNHNY and CDR2 SVGAGI come from the germline V gene (reference sequence). CDR3 length equals 12 residues. V was clipped by 4 bases and J by 5 bases, with 8 bases between them. CDR3 residues: CASSSGVTEAFF. The CDR3 DNA reads as TGTGCCAGCAGTTCAGGGGTAACTGAAGCTTTCTTT.

V is TRBV27 and J is TRBJ2-3; 12 nucleotides align to TRBD2. The germline CDR1 and CDR2 sequences are MNHEY and SMNVEV (reference sequence). The J segment lost 2 bases and the V segment lost 10 bases, leaving 7 bases of the junction unmatched. This CDR3 comprises 15 residues. CDR3 DNA: TGTGCCAACGGACTAGCGGGACATGACACAGATACGCAGTATTTT. It yields the protein CANGLAGHDTDTQYF.

This chain joins TRBV7-6 and TRBJ1-3; 9 bases align to TRBD1. CDR1 is SGHVS and CDR2 is FNYEAQ in the germline V gene. V was clipped by 5 bases and J by 2 bases; unmatched bases: 10. The CDR3 covers 17 residues. This CDR3 is CASSARDREPPGNTIYF. CDR3 bases: TGTGCCAGCAGCGCCCGGGACAGGGAGCCACCTGGAAACACCATATATTTT.

This chain uses TRBV23-1 with TRBJ2-7, with 12 bases fitting TRBD2. TRBV23-1 is identified as an open reading frame with a role that is uncertain. This CDR3 is built from 16 residues. Trimming removed 4 bases from V and 4 bases from J; junction bases left unmatched: 8. This CDR3 is CASSPTSTSGRYEQYF. The DNA of the CDR3 is TGCGCCAGCAGTCCAACCAGCACTAGCGGGAGGTACGAGCAGTACTTC.

This chain joins TRBV11-2 and TRBJ1-1, with D perhaps matching TRBD1 (5 bases). The length of the CDR3 is 15 residues. Germline CDR1 SGHAT, CDR2 FQNNGV. The V end lost 1 base, the J end lost 5 bases, and 14 bases lay between the germline ends. CDR3 in amino acids: CASSLGLGLVTEAFF. The CDR3 bases are TGTGCCAGCAGCTTAGGTCTGGGGCTCGTAACTGAAGCTTTCTTT.

As concerns this clone: Mismatch with germline at one junction end may stem from a read error. J is TRBJ1-2 and V is TRBV19, with 8 bases identical to TRBD1. Looked up from germline, CDR1 is LNHDA and CDR2 is SQIVND (reference sequence). The CDR3 length is 18 residues. The CDR3 DNA reads TGTGCCAGTAGTTATTTCGGCAGTGGGACAGGCAACCGCTATCGCTACACCTTC. This codes for CASSYFGSGTGNRYRYTF.

The genes are TRBV23-1 and TRBJ2-5; 12 positions match TRBD2. TRBV23-1 is classed as an ORF, of uncertain function. This CDR3 has 17 residues. V was clipped by 0 bases and J by 4 bases; unmatched bases: 6. For the CDR3, the DNA is TGCGCCAGCAGTCAATCTTATTCGGGACTAGCGGGAGAGACCCAGTACTTC. It codes for CASSQSYSGLAGETQYF.

The gene calls are TRBV5-1 and TRBJ1-2; no clear D. This CDR3 has 15 residues. Trimming left V 4 bases short and J 3 bases short, with 16 bases between. From germline, CDR1 is SGHRS and CDR2 YFSETQ. Here the CDR3 DNA reads TGCGCCAGCAGCCTATCCTTTGAGGCAGACTATGGCTACACCTTC. Translating gives CASSLSFEADYGYTF.